Below, 29 T cell receptor beta chains from the same sample are listed, as sequenced in a study of T cell responses to AZD1222 COVID-19 vaccine. Repertoires were generated with immunoSEQ multiplex PCR, while TCRdb's copy carries only in-frame clones and drops some. This repertoire shows under 100,000 clones, about 90% found once; its top ten account for 15% to 20%. This specimen was peripheral blood, taken on day 0 of AZD1222 vaccination. The receptors were gathered from an adult in good health.

A note on this clone: In the same sample, other DNA sequences code for this CDR3. The chain recombines TRBV9 with TRBJ2-1, with TRBD1 matching 7 bases. The germline V gene has CDR1 SGDLS and CDR2 YYNGEE. J gave up 7 bases and V 0 bases, and 1 base lay outside the gene matches. The CDR3 sequence is 13 residues long. CDR3 residues: CASSVGRGNEQFF. The CDR3 DNA follows: TGTGCCAGCAGCGTAGGCAGGGGGAATGAGCAGTTCTTC.

This clone was recorded a few times. The chain links TRBV29-1 to TRBJ2-2; D might be TRBD2 (6 bases). Germline V CDR1 and CDR2: SQVTM, ANQGSEA. With 6 bases removed from V and 1 base from J, the gap between germline ends came to 12 bases. The CDR3 totals 14 residues. DNA of the CDR3: TGCAGCGTCGAGGGCGGGATGAACACCGGGGAGCTGTTTTTT. This codes for CSVEGGMNTGELFF.

The chain combines TRBV11-3 with TRBJ1-5; TRBD1 aligns across 7 bases. V dropped 5 bases and J dropped 3; count of bases not matched to a gene: 16. The germline V gene has CDR1 SGHNT and CDR2 YENEEA. CDR3 length equals 18 residues. The CDR3 here is CASSLLPEGQSYNQPQHF. The DNA for the CDR3 is TGTGCCAGCAGCCTCCTGCCCGAGGGACAGAGTTACAATCAGCCCCAGCATTTT.

This chain joins TRBV6-5 and TRBJ1-1, with a possible D match to TRBD1 (6 bases). The CDR3 extends over 14 amino acids. Trimming stripped 6 bases from V and 2 bases from J, with 13 bases between. From germline, CDR1 is MNHEY and CDR2 SVGAGI. The DNA of the CDR3 is TGTGCCAGCAGCTGGACAGCCGATAACACTGAAGCTTTCTTT. This encodes CASSWTADNTEAFF.

The count of this clone is one. This rearrangement joins TRBV5-4 to TRBJ1-3, with TRBD1 matching 9 bases. This CDR3 spans 16 amino acids. Germline CDR1 and CDR2: SGHNT and YYREEE (reference sequence). V was clipped by 4 bases and J by 1 base; unmatched bases: 6. CDR3 DNA: TGTGCCAGCAGCCCTACAGGGGGCGCGTCTGGAAACACCATATATTTT. Translation: CASSPTGGASGNTIYF.

The chain uses TRBV5-1 and TRBJ2-3, with 9 nucleotides matching TRBD2. The germline CDR1 and CDR2 sequences are SGHRS and YFSETQ. The J segment lost 0 bases and the V segment lost 5 bases, leaving 16 bases of the junction unmatched. This CDR3 spans 19 amino acids. Here the CDR3 DNA reads TGCGCCAGCAGTTTCGGCGGGAGGGGTCTAGACTCTAGCACAGATACGCAGTATTTT. Amino acid sequence: CASSFGGRGLDSSTDTQYF.

The chain carries TRBV2 and TRBJ2-2; 7 nucleotides agree with TRBD2. Looked up from germline, CDR1 is SNHLY and CDR2 is FYNNEI. The junction had 7 bases not matched to a gene; V was cut back by 2 bases and J by 4 bases. The CDR3 length is 16 residues. The CDR3 bases are TGTGCCAGCAGTGAAAGGGCTAGCGGATTCACCGGGGAGCTGTTTTTT. The encoded protein is CASSERASGFTGELFF.

V usage is TRBV6-5 and J usage is TRBJ2-5; TRBD1 matches 7 bases. Germline V gene sequence: CDR1 MNHEY, CDR2 SVGAGI. V was pared by 1 base and J by 5 bases, with 7 bases of the junction left unmatched. This CDR3 spans 15 amino acids. CDR3 amino acids: CASSYFRQGKETQYF. The CDR3 bases are TGTGCCAGCAGTTACTTTCGACAGGGAAAGGAGACCCAGTACTTC.

The genes are TRBV5-1 and TRBJ1-1, with TRBD1 identical over 8 bases. The germline CDR1 and CDR2 sequences are SGHRS and YFSETQ. CDR3 length equals 16 residues. Trimming cost V 4 bases and J 0 bases; bases outside gene matches: 8. CDR3 DNA: TGCGCCAGCAGCCTCGGGACAGGCCCCATGAACACTGAAGCTTTCTTT. It encodes CASSLGTGPMNTEAFF.

The rearrangement uses TRBV7-9 and TRBJ2-1; TRBD2 matches at 7 bases. This CDR3 spans 15 amino acids. With V trimmed by 5 bases and J by 4 bases, 8 bases remained unmatched. The germline V gene has CDR1 SEHNR and CDR2 FQNEAQ (reference sequence). CDR3 DNA: TGTGCCAGCAGCCCGGTCGCGGGAGCTTACAATGAGCAGTTCTTC. Translating it yields CASSPVAGAYNEQFF.

The chain uses TRBV2 and TRBJ2-1, with TRBD2 matching over 8 bases. J lost 5 bases, V lost 8 bases, and 5 bases had no gene match. The CDR3 runs 13 residues. Germline-derived CDR1 and CDR2 are SNHLY and FYNNEI. The CDR3 protein is CASSGLADNEQFF. For the CDR3, the DNA is TGTGCCAGCTCTGGACTAGCCGACAATGAGCAGTTCTTC.

V usage is TRBV6-1 and J usage is TRBJ1-5; D is possibly TRBD1 (5 bases). Trimming took off 3 bases at V and 2 bases at J, with 8 bases between the two ends. Per germline, CDR1 MNHNS and CDR2 SASEGT. The CDR3 consists of 14 residues. DNA for the CDR3: TGTGCCAGCAGTGATGGGGGAGGCAATCAGCCCCAGCATTTT. Translating gives CASSDGGGNQPQHF.

This clone was seen a handful of times. The V gene is TRBV28, the J gene TRBJ1-2, with 8 nucleotides matching TRBD1. After removal of 6 bases from V and 1 base from J, the junction contained 4 bases not matched to a gene. This CDR3 has 14 amino acids. Germline V lookup: CDR1 MDHEN, CDR2 SYDVKM. In nucleotides, the CDR3 is TGTGCCAGCAGCCCAGGACAGGGTAACTATGGCTACACCTTC. This gives the protein CASSPGQGNYGYTF.

The rearrangement uses TRBV19 and TRBJ2-1; 11 positions agree with TRBD2. Germline V gives CDR1 LNHDA, CDR2 SQIVND (reference sequence). V gave up 5 bases and J gave up 7 bases; unmatched junction bases: 10. This CDR3 is built from 16 residues. This CDR3 is CASSPIAGGPRNEQFF. The CDR3 DNA reads as TGTGCCAGTAGTCCAATAGCGGGAGGGCCGCGGAATGAGCAGTTCTTC.

The chain uses TRBV29-1 and TRBJ2-1; TRBD1 might be the D (6 bases). CDR1 is SQVTM and CDR2 is ANQGSEA in the germline V gene. CDR3 size: 11 residues. The germline V and J ends were trimmed by 7 bases and 7 bases, with 11 bases remaining between them. The CDR3 nucleotides read TGCAGCGCTGAGGGGGTTAATGAGCAGTTCTTC. It translates to CSAEGVNEQFF.

The rearrangement uses TRBV28 and TRBJ1-6; possibly TRBD1 for D (5 bases). The V end was cut by 6 bases, the J end by 7 bases, with 19 bases between. In germline, CDR1 is MDHEN, CDR2 SYDVKM. The CDR3 runs to 16 residues. CDR3 in amino acids: CASRPGTVPINSPLHF. The CDR3 DNA reads as TGTGCCAGCAGGCCCGGGACTGTTCCGATAAATTCACCCCTCCACTTT.

This chain joins TRBV15 and TRBJ2-5; a weak D match, TRBD1 (5 bases). V dropped 1 base and J dropped 0 bases, with 15 bases sitting between them. The CDR3 contains 17 residues. Germline V gene sequence: CDR1 LNHNV, CDR2 YYDKDF (reference sequence). CDR3 coding DNA: TGTGCCACCAGCAGAGTGAAGGGGCCTTACTACCAAGAGACCCAGTACTTC. Residues: CATSRVKGPYYQETQYF.

This chain joins TRBV7-9 and TRBJ2-3; no reliable D call. The germline V and J ends were trimmed by 7 bases and 8 bases, with 10 bases remaining between them. CDR1 SEHNR and CDR2 FQNEAQ come from the germline V gene (reference sequence). The CDR3 runs 11 residues. The CDR3 bases are TGTGCCAGCACAGAGACCAGTACGCAGTATTTT. Its protein product is CASTETSTQYF. The full variable domain, completed using reference TRBV7-9 and TRBJ2-3, is DTGVSQNPRHKITKRGQNVTFRCDPISEHNRLYWYRQTLGQGPEFLTYFQNEAQLEKSRLLSDRFSAERPKGSFSTLEIQRTEQGDSAMYLCASTETSTQYFGPGTRLTVL.

The chain is built from TRBV18 and TRBJ1-2, with 7 bases fitting TRBD1. V was clipped by 1 base and J by 2 bases; unmatched bases: 4. The CDR3 loop spans 15 amino acids. Looked up from germline, CDR1 is KGHSH and CDR2 is LQKENI. CDR3 sequence reads: CASSPQGQANYGYTF. The CDR3 nucleotides read TGTGCCAGCTCACCACAAGGACAGGCAAACTATGGCTACACCTTC.

The CDR3 nucleotides are TGTGCCAGCAGCTTCCAGGGGCCGTCTAACTATGGCTACACCTTC. Its protein product is CASSFQGPSNYGYTF. This chain uses TRBV7-2 with TRBJ1-2; possible D gene TRBD1, 6 bases. This CDR3 spans 15 amino acids. The germline V gene encodes CDR1 SGHTA and CDR2 FQGNSA. V dropped 3 bases and J dropped 0 bases, with 11 bases sitting between them.

The chain carries TRBV7-9 and TRBJ1-1; possibly TRBD1 for D (5 bases). CDR1 is SEHNR and CDR2 is FQNEAQ in the germline V gene (reference sequence). Trimming removed 1 base from V and 1 base from J, with 13 bases in between. This CDR3 is built from 16 residues. This chain's CDR3 is CASSLGWGRTNTEAFF. DNA for the CDR3: TGTGCCAGCAGCTTAGGGTGGGGGAGGACGAACACTGAAGCTTTCTTT.

The chain carries TRBV10-2 and TRBJ1-3; 7 nucleotides line up with TRBD1. V lost 7 bases to trimming and J lost 0 bases; unmatched junction nucleotides: 12. The germline gives CDR1 WSHSY, CDR2 SAAADI. The CDR3 runs to 17 residues. The chain's CDR3 is CASTHPLQGHSGNTIYF. CDR3 DNA sequence: TGCGCCAGCACCCACCCCCTACAGGGGCACTCTGGAAACACCATATATTTT.

The sample holds a few counts of this clone. This chain joins TRBV28 and TRBJ2-7; D gene uncertain. Germline V gives CDR1 MDHEN, CDR2 SYDVKM. With 3 bases removed from V and 4 bases from J, the gap between germline ends came to 7 bases. The CDR3 runs to 12 residues. The DNA for the CDR3 is TGTGCCAGCAGTTTTTTTTGGTACGAGCAGTACTTC. This encodes CASSFFWYEQYF.

This clone was recorded at least ten times. The chain is built from TRBV3-1 (or the pseudogene TRBV3-2) and TRBJ2-7, with 11 positions matching TRBD2. The germline gives CDR1 LGHDT, CDR2 YNNKEL (reference sequence). With 0 bases clipped from V and 7 bases from J, the junction kept 5 bases outside the gene matches. This CDR3 comprises 15 residues. The CDR3, as DNA: TGTGCCAGCAGCCAAGATTTCCTAGCGGGAGGTGAGCAGTACTTC. Protein: CASSQDFLAGGEQYF.

The rearrangement uses TRBV19 and TRBJ1-4; D gene unclear. The CDR3 covers 11 residues. Deletions cut 8 bases from V and 4 bases from J, with 5 bases between. CDR1 is LNHDA and CDR2 is SQIVND in the germline V gene (reference sequence). CDR3 coding DNA: TGTGCCAGTTCCTTTAATGAAAAACTGTTTTTT. Translating gives CASSFNEKLFF.

The CDR3 protein is CASSPGTGVTGELFF. The DNA for the CDR3 is TGTGCCAGCAGCCCGGGGACAGGGGTCACCGGGGAGCTGTTTTTT. The genes are TRBV7-9 and TRBJ2-2, with 10 bases matching TRBD1. Germline V gene data show CDR1 as SEHNR and CDR2 as FQNEAQ (reference sequence). The CDR3 contains 15 residues. The junction had 4 bases not matched to a gene; V was cut back by 5 bases and J by 4 bases.

This chain connects TRBV6-5 to TRBJ2-7, with TRBD2 identical over 8 bases. V lost 6 bases and J lost 4; bases outside the gene matches: 8. CDR3 length equals 14 residues. Germline-derived CDR1 and CDR2 are MNHEY and SVGAGI. The CDR3 is CASRPGRDPYEQYF. In DNA form, the CDR3 reads TGTGCCAGCAGACCCGGGAGGGATCCTTACGAGCAGTACTTC.

The chain recombines TRBV30 with TRBJ2-1; D may match TRBD1 or TRBD2 (6 bases each). Germline V gives CDR1 GTSNPN, CDR2 SVGIG (reference sequence). Trimming took off 5 bases at V and 7 bases at J, with 15 bases between the two ends. The CDR3 is 13 amino acids. CDR3 nucleotide sequence: TGTGCCTGGGGGTCTTGGGGGGCAAATGAGCAGTTCTTC. It codes for CAWGSWGANEQFF.

The rearrangement uses TRBV27 and TRBJ2-7; D may be TRBD1 (5 bases). The CDR3 covers 13 residues. Germline CDR1 is MNHEY and CDR2 is SMNVEV (reference sequence). Trimming took 2 bases from V and 2 from J, leaving 7 bases between them. The CDR3 protein is CASSLTGPYEQYF. The CDR3 bases are TGTGCCAGCAGTTTAACAGGACCCTACGAGCAGTACTTC.